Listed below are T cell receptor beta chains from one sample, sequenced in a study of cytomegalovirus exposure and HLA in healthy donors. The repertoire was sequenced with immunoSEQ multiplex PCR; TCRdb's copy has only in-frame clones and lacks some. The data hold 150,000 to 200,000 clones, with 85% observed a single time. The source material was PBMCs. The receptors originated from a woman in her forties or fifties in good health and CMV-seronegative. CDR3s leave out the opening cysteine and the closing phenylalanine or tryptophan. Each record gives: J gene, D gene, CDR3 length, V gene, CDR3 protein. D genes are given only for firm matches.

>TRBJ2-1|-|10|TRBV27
ASSFYFNEQF
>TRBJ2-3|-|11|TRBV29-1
SVDVGGTDTQY
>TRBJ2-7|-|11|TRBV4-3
ASSQGLVYEQY
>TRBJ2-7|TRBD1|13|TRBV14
ASSHGGTGVYEQY
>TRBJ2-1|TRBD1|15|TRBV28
ASSPRAGQGAYNEQF
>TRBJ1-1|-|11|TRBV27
ASTNPEVAEAF
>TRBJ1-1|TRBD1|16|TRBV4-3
ASSQECRQGAQNTEAF
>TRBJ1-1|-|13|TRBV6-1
ASNHPGQGNTEAF
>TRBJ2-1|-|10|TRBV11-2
ASMRLGDEQF
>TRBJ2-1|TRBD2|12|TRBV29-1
SFPLAGVNNEQF
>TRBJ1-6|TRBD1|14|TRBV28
ASSLIQGSHNSPLH
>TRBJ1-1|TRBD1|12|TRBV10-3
ATRTGTENTEAF